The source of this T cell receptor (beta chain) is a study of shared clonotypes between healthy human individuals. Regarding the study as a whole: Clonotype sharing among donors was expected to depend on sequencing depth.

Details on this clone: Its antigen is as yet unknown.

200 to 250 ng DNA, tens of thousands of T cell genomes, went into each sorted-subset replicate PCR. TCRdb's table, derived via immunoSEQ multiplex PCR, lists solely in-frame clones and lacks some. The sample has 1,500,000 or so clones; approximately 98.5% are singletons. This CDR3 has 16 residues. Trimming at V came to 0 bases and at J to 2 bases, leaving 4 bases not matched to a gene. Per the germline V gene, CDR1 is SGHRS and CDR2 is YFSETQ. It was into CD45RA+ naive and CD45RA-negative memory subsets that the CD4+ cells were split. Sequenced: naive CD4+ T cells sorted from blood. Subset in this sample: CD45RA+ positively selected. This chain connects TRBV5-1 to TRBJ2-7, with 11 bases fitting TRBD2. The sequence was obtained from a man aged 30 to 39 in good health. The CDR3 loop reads CASSLASLAGAYEQYF. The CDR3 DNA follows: TGCGCCAGCAGCTTGGCCTCACTAGCGGGGGCCTACGAGCAGTACTTC.